The clone carrying this T cell receptor (beta chain) was seen repeatedly, ten times or more. Its antigen is currently unknown. The V gene lost 6 bases and the J gene lost 5 bases, with 7 bases spanning the gap. The CDR3 runs to 11 residues. Germline V gene data show CDR1 as MNHNY and CDR2 as SVGAGI (reference sequence). TCRdb processed the 5' RACE reads anew with MiXCR; each CDR3 protein has one entry. The data show about 300,000 distinct CDR3 sequences, less than 25% seen once. The source of the sample is a study of CD8 T cells in ankylosing spondylitis. The study, taken as a whole, reports: CD8+ disease-linked clones were present at relatively low frequencies in blood.

The sample taken for sequencing was blood, either unsorted or a sorted T cell fraction (not recorded which). The chain couples TRBV6-6 to TRBJ1-2, with D unresolved. This clonotype originated in a female donor with ankylosing spondylitis or in good health (not recorded which). DNA of the CDR3: TGTGCCAGCAGGCCCGCATATGGCTACACCTTC. Encoded protein: CASRPAYGYTF.